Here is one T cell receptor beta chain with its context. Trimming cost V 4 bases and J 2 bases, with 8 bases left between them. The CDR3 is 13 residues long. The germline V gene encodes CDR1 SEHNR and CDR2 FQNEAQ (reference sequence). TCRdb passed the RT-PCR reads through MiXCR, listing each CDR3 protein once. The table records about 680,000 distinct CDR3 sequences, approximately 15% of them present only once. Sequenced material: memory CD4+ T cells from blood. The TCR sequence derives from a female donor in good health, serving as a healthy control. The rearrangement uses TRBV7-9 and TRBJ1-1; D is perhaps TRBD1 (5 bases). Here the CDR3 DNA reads TGTGCCAGCAGCTGGGGGGATAACACTGAAGCTTTCTTT. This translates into CASSWGDNTEAFF.